Shown below are 31 T cell receptor beta chains from a single sample sequenced in a study of blood T cell repertoires in COVID-19. Assay used: immunoSEQ multiplex PCR; TCRdb lists only in-frame clones, some missing. The data show roughly 380,000 clones, roughly four fifths seen once. What was sequenced was peripheral blood. The source of these receptors is a human donor with acute or convalescent COVID-19. The donor label of this sample is uncertain.

This sequence joins TRBV5-1 and TRBJ2-5; maybe TRBD1 (6 bases). The CDR3 totals 14 residues. CDR1 and CDR2 from the germline V gene are SGHRS and YFSETQ. V was pared by 3 bases and J by 1 base, with 10 bases between. For the CDR3, the DNA is TGCGCCAGCAGCTACCAGGGGCTCCAAGAGACCCAGTACTTC. It yields the protein CASSYQGLQETQYF.

The chain recombines TRBV7-2 with TRBJ1-6, with 7 bases lining up with TRBD1. CDR1 is SGHTA and CDR2 is FQGNSA in the germline V gene. Trimming at V came to 0 bases and at J to 9 bases, leaving 8 bases not matched to a gene. The CDR3 consists of 16 residues. The CDR3 here is CASSLAGRGRLSPLHF. CDR3 in DNA: TGTGCCAGCAGCTTAGCCGGCAGGGGGAGACTTTCACCCCTCCACTTT.

A few counts support this clone. The rearrangement links TRBV5-6 to TRBJ1-1; 8 bases line up with TRBD1. This CDR3 has 15 residues. V shed 4 bases, J shed 11 bases, and the junction held 16 bases outside the gene matches. Per the germline V gene, CDR1 is SGHDT and CDR2 is YYEEEE. CDR3 region: CASSAGDRFPSWAFF. The CDR3 DNA is TGTGCCAGCAGCGCCGGGGACAGGTTTCCCTCGTGGGCTTTCTTT.

The rearrangement links TRBV4-2 to TRBJ2-1; TRBD2 aligns across 12 bases. Per the germline V gene, CDR1 is LGHNA and CDR2 is YNFKEQ. The ends lost 0 bases at V and 6 bases at J; junction bases unmatched: 3. CDR3 length equals 16 residues. CDR3 nucleotides: TGTGCCAGCAGCCAAGAAGCTAGCGGGAGGGGCAATGAGCAGTTCTTC. This translates into CASSQEASGRGNEQFF.

The chain employs TRBV19 and TRBJ1-1, with D possibly being TRBD1 (6 bases). The germline V gene has CDR1 LNHDA and CDR2 SQIVND (reference sequence). This CDR3 region has 15 residues. V was clipped by 5 bases and J by 2 bases, with 15 bases between them. CDR3 sequence: CASSVRDKLNTEAFF. The DNA for the CDR3 is TGTGCCAGTAGTGTCAGGGACAAACTCAACACTGAAGCTTTCTTT.

The V and J genes are TRBV3-1 (or the pseudogene TRBV3-2) and TRBJ1-1; D possibly corresponds to TRBD1 (6 bases). Germline CDR1 reads LGHDT; CDR2 reads YNNKEL (reference sequence). The V and J ends lost 3 bases and 5 bases respectively, with 16 bases between them. The CDR3 spans 15 residues. The CDR3 loop reads CASSHNPGVGTEAFF. Here the CDR3 DNA reads TGTGCCAGCAGCCATAACCCAGGGGTTGGTACTGAAGCTTTCTTT.

The chain employs TRBV6-5 and TRBJ1-1, with 7 positions matching TRBD1. The CDR3 is 14 amino acids. Germline V lookup: CDR1 MNHEY, CDR2 SVGAGI. The J segment lost 4 bases and the V segment lost 6 bases, leaving 8 bases of the junction unmatched. The CDR3 DNA reads TGTGCCAGCAGGGTCGGAACAGGGGTCACTGAAGCTTTCTTT. Translation gives CASRVGTGVTEAFF.

The CDR3 is CASSRASFEQFF. Here the CDR3 DNA reads TGCGCCAGCAGTCGGGCTAGCTTTGAGCAGTTCTTC. V is TRBV23-1 and J is TRBJ2-1; perhaps TRBD2 as D (5 bases). TRBV23-1 is treated as an ORF (open reading frame) with a function not yet certain. This CDR3 has 12 residues. The germline V and J ends were trimmed by 4 bases and 9 bases, with 10 bases remaining between them.

As concerns this clone: The same CDR3 is also encoded by other DNA sequences in this sample. The chain couples TRBV28 to TRBJ1-5; perhaps TRBD1 as D (6 bases). The CDR3 is 14 amino acids. The V gene's germline CDR1 is MDHEN and CDR2 SYDVKM. The ends were cut back, 6 bases at V and 4 bases at J, with 13 bases in the middle. CDR3 protein: CASSPGQRNQPQHF. DNA of the CDR3: TGTGCCAGCAGCCCAGGACAGCGGAATCAGCCCCAGCATTTT. Looking up the rest from reference TRBV28 and TRBJ1-5 gives the full variable domain: DVKVTQSSRYLVKRTGEKVFLECVQDMDHENMFWYRQDPGLGLRLIYFSYDVKMKEKGDIPEGYSVSREKKERFSLILESASTNQTSMYLCASSPGQRNQPQHFGDGTRLSIL.

The chain combines TRBV12-3 or TRBV12-4 with TRBJ1-1; D is uncertain. Between the trimmed V and J ends, which lost 1 base and 4 bases, there was a span of 7 bases. The CDR3 covers 13 residues. The CDR3, as DNA: TGTGCCAGCAGTTTAGGAACTTTCACTGAAGCTTTCTTT. Its translation is CASSLGTFTEAFF.

The chain combines TRBV5-4 with TRBJ1-1, with D hard to call. Trimming cost V 1 base and J 5 bases, with 6 bases left between them. Per the germline V gene, CDR1 is SGHNT and CDR2 is YYREEE (reference sequence). The CDR3 runs to 12 residues. CDR3 sequence reads: CASSLKQTEAFF. CDR3 DNA sequence: TGTGCCAGCAGCTTGAAACAGACTGAAGCTTTCTTT.

In this sample, this clone turned up a few times. Other DNA sequences in the sample encode the same CDR3. The V gene is TRBV5-1, the J gene TRBJ1-5; D call uncertain. The CDR3 has 14 amino acids. The germline gives CDR1 SGHRS, CDR2 YFSETQ. Trimming took 0 bases from V and 5 from J, leaving 9 bases between them. As DNA, the CDR3 is TGCGCCAGCAGCTTGGAGGCGGGGTATCAGCCCCAGCATTTT. It yields the protein CASSLEAGYQPQHF.

The chain links TRBV3-1 (or the pseudogene TRBV3-2) to TRBJ1-4, with D perhaps TRBD1 (5 bases). The CDR3 is 18 amino acids. The V end lost 2 bases, the J end lost 7 bases, and 23 bases lay between the germline ends. In germline, CDR1 is LGHDT, CDR2 YNNKEL (reference sequence). The CDR3 DNA reads as TGTGCCAGCAGCCAATACCGCCGGAGGGGAGGGGAGGCTGAAAAACTGTTTTTT. Residues: CASSQYRRRGGEAEKLFF.

This chain connects TRBV3-1 (or the pseudogene TRBV3-2) to TRBJ1-1; maybe TRBD1 (6 bases). Germline V CDR1 and CDR2: LGHDT, YNNKEL (reference sequence). CDR3 length: 14 amino acids. Trimming cost V 6 bases and J 1 base, with 12 bases left between them. Here the CDR3 reads CASSSTGRNTEAFF. CDR3 coding DNA: TGTGCCAGCAGTTCGACAGGACGGAACACTGAAGCTTTCTTT.

CDR3 bases: TGTGCCAGCAGCTTCCCAGGATACAATCAGCCCCAGCATTTT. This gives the protein CASSFPGYNQPQHF. The V gene is TRBV7-9, the J gene TRBJ1-5; D remains unclear. Trimming left V 3 bases short and J 3 bases short, with 9 bases between. The CDR3 is 14 residues long. CDR1 and CDR2 (germline): SEHNR, FQNEAQ (reference sequence).

The genes are TRBV27 and TRBJ1-5, with D perhaps TRBD1 (6 bases). The CDR3 is 18 residues long. V was trimmed by 4 bases and J by 0 bases, leaving 19 bases between them. The germline V gene has CDR1 MNHEY and CDR2 SMNVEV (reference sequence). The chain's CDR3 is CASSSIKQGFNSNQPQHF. CDR3 nucleotide sequence: TGTGCCAGCAGTTCCATAAAACAGGGTTTTAATAGCAATCAGCCCCAGCATTTT.

The chain couples TRBV7-2 to TRBJ1-5; no definite D call. In germline, CDR1 is SGHTA, CDR2 FQGNSA. Trimming removed 5 bases at V and 0 bases at J, with 14 bases between. The length of the CDR3 is 16 residues. The CDR3 DNA is TGTGCCAGCAGCCTAATGGGAGAATATAGCAATCAGCCCCAGCATTTT. This translates into CASSLMGEYSNQPQHF.

The chain employs TRBV20-1 and TRBJ2-3, with TRBD1 identical over 9 bases. V shed 3 bases, J shed 2 bases, and the junction held 6 bases outside the gene matches. From germline, CDR1 is DFQATT and CDR2 SNEGSKA (reference sequence). The CDR3 is made up of 15 amino acids. The CDR3 is CSASHRDRATDTQYF. In DNA, the CDR3 is TGCAGTGCTAGTCACCGGGACAGGGCCACAGATACGCAGTATTTT.

The gene calls are TRBV4-1 and TRBJ2-5; no clear D gene. The germline V gene has CDR1 MGHRA and CDR2 YSYEKL. This CDR3 has 11 residues. V lost 3 bases and J 5 bases, leaving 4 bases between the germline ends. CDR3 sequence (DNA): TGCGCCAGCAGCCAGCGGGAGACCCAGTACTTC. It yields the protein CASSQRETQYF.

The chain employs TRBV7-2 and TRBJ2-1; tentatively, D is TRBD2 (5 bases). Germline CDR1 reads SGHTA; CDR2 reads FQGNSA. The V and J ends lost 3 bases and 0 bases respectively, with 9 bases between them. The CDR3 loop spans 15 amino acids. The DNA of the CDR3 is TGTGCCAGCAGCTTCCAAGGGAGCTCCTACAATGAGCAGTTCTTC. Translated, it gives CASSFQGSSYNEQFF.

This clone has just a few counts. This chain connects TRBV14 to TRBJ1-4; D remains ambiguous. V was cut by 2 bases and J by 8 bases, with 6 bases left in between. The CDR3 totals 12 residues. Germline loops: CDR1 SGHDN, CDR2 FVKESK. The DNA of the CDR3 is TGTGCCAGCAGCCAAAGGAGGGAAAAACTGTTTTTT. It codes for CASSQRREKLFF.

This clone has a single count. The gene calls are TRBV27 and TRBJ2-7, with 10 bases lining up with TRBD1. The CDR3 is 15 residues long. Germline V gives CDR1 MNHEY, CDR2 SMNVEV (reference sequence). V shed 5 bases, J shed 3 bases, and the junction held 7 bases outside the gene matches. In DNA, the CDR3 is TGTGCCAGCAGTAATCCGGGACAGGGGATCTACGAGCAGTACTTC. It yields the protein CASSNPGQGIYEQYF.

The genes are TRBV5-1 and TRBJ1-6; TRBD1 matches 7 bases. The CDR3 length is 14 residues. V was clipped by 4 bases and J by 8 bases; unmatched bases: 6. Germline V gene sequence: CDR1 SGHRS, CDR2 YFSETQ. CDR3 in amino acids: CASSPGTEDSPLHF. CDR3 bases: TGCGCCAGCAGCCCCGGGACAGAGGATTCACCCCTCCACTTT.

This rearrangement joins TRBV19 to TRBJ1-5; a possible D gene is TRBD1 (6 bases). This CDR3 is built from 14 residues. Trimming removed 6 bases from V and 5 bases from J, with 14 bases in between. From germline, CDR1 is LNHDA and CDR2 SQIVND (reference sequence). The CDR3: CASRRPGADQPQHF. The DNA for the CDR3 is TGTGCCAGTAGAAGGCCAGGGGCGGATCAGCCCCAGCATTTT. Drawing the rest from reference TRBV19 and TRBJ1-5, the complete variable domain is DGGITQSPKYLFRKEGQNVTLSCEQNLNHDAMYWYRQDPGQGLRLIYYSQIVNDFQKGDIAEGYSVSREKKESFPLTVTSAQKNPTAFYLCASRRPGADQPQHFGDGTRLSIL.

This rearrangement joins TRBV23-1 to TRBJ1-6; no firm D call. TRBV23-1 is known as an ORF, though its function is uncertain. CDR3 length: 21 amino acids. V was shortened by 7 bases and J by 6 bases, with 34 bases between the two germline ends. The CDR3 bases are TGCGCCAGCACCGCTTCCACCCAATTCCCTCTTATCGCGGGCCCTAATTCACCCCTCCACTTT. This encodes CASTASTQFPLIAGPNSPLHF.

The gene calls are TRBV28 and TRBJ1-5, with D possibly TRBD1 on 5 matching bases. Germline CDR1 MDHEN, CDR2 SYDVKM. V gave up 6 bases and J gave up 4 bases, with 10 bases separating them. The length of the CDR3 is 13 residues. The CDR3 protein is CASRGAPNQPQHF. The CDR3 DNA follows: TGTGCCAGCAGAGGGGCCCCAAATCAGCCCCAGCATTTT.

The V call is TRBV5-1, the J call TRBJ2-1; perhaps TRBD2 as D (6 bases). The CDR3 consists of 16 residues. V was cut by 4 bases and J by 4 bases, with 18 bases left in between. The V gene's germline CDR1 is SGHRS and CDR2 YFSETQ. CDR3 coding DNA: TGCGCCAGCAGCGCCCGATTGGTGGGGGGTTACAATGAGCAGTTCTTC. Its protein is CASSARLVGGYNEQFF.

This sequence joins TRBV27 and TRBJ1-1; possibly TRBD1 for D (5 bases). Germline CDR1 MNHEY, CDR2 SMNVEV (reference sequence). The CDR3 has 15 amino acids. V was shortened by 0 bases and J by 4 bases, with 12 bases between the two germline ends. The CDR3 spells CASSLSLIGVTEAFF. The DNA of the CDR3 is TGTGCCAGCAGTTTATCGTTGATAGGGGTCACTGAAGCTTTCTTT.

The chain is built from TRBV4-1 and TRBJ2-2; tentatively, D is TRBD2 (6 bases). Germline CDR1 reads MGHRA; CDR2 reads YSYEKL. The CDR3 spans 16 residues. V was pared by 4 bases and J by 8 bases, with 20 bases between. In DNA, the CDR3 is TGCGCCAGCAGCCTCGATCCAGGCGCCGGGGGAGGGGAGCTGTTTTTT. This translates into CASSLDPGAGGGELFF.

On this clone: Other DNA sequences in this specimen translate into the identical CDR3. This chain uses TRBV5-1 with TRBJ1-3, with D possibly matching TRBD1 (5 bases). The germline V gene has CDR1 SGHRS and CDR2 YFSETQ. Trimming left V 4 bases short and J 4 bases short, with 18 bases between. This CDR3 comprises 16 residues. The CDR3 coding sequence is TGCGCCAGCAGCGTAAGTACAGGAGTCTCCGGAAACACCATATATTTT. It yields the protein CASSVSTGVSGNTIYF.

The chain links TRBV30 to TRBJ1-6, with D tentatively TRBD1 (6 bases). Germline V gene sequence: CDR1 GTSNPN, CDR2 SVGIG (reference sequence). Trimming removed 4 bases from V and 6 bases from J, with 10 bases in between. This CDR3 region has 13 residues. The CDR3 here is CAWNGQFNSPLHF. The DNA for the CDR3 is TGTGCCTGGAATGGACAGTTTAATTCACCCCTCCACTTT. Based on the CDR3 plus reference TRBV30 and TRBJ1-6, the full variable domain is SQTIHQWPATLVQPVGSPLSLECTVEGTSNPNLYWYRQAAGRGLQLLFYSVGIGQISSEVPQNLSASRPQDRQFILSSKKLLLSDSGFYLCAWNGQFNSPLHFGNGTRLTVT.